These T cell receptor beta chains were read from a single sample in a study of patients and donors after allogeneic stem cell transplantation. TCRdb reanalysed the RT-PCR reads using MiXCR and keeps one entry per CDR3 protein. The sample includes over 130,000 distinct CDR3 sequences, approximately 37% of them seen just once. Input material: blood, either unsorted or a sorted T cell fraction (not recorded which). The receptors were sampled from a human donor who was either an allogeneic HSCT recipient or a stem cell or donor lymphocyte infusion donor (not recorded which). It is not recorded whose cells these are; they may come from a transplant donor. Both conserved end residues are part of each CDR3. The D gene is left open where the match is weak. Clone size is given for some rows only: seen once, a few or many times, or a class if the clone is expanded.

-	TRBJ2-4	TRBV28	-	CASGQGAIQYF	TGTGCCAGCGGTCAGGGTGCCATTCAGTACTTC
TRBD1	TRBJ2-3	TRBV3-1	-	CASSPGTGRDTQYF	TGTGCCAGCAGCCCTGGGACAGGGAGGGATACGCAGTATTTT
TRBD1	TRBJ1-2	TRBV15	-	CATSRTDRGGYGYTF	TGTGCCACCAGCCGAACGGACAGGGGTGGCTATGGCTACACCTTC
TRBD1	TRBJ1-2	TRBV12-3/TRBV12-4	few	CASSPPGDRGNYGYTF	TGTGCCAGCAGTCCCCCGGGCGACAGGGGGAACTATGGCTACACCTTC
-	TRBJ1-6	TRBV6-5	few	CASKREAYNSPLHF	TGTGCCAGCAAGAGGGAGGCCTATAATTCACCCCTCCACTTT
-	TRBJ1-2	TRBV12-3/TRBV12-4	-	CASTAGADGYTF	TGTGCCAGCACCGCAGGGGCCGATGGCTACACCTTC
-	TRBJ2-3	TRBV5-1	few	CASSPTGSDTQYF	TGCGCCAGCAGCCCTACAGGGTCCGATACGCAGTATTTT
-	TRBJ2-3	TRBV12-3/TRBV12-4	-	CASSHLIGSTDTQYF	TGTGCCAGCAGTCACCTTATAGGAAGCACAGATACGCAGTATTTT
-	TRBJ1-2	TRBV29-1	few	CSVGAGEGYGYTF	TGCAGCGTTGGGGCAGGGGAGGGCTATGGCTACACCTTC
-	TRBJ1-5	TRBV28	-	CASSFVPIGQPQHF	TGTGCCAGCAGTTTTGTCCCGATTGGACAGCCCCAGCATTTT
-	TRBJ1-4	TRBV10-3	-	CAISRGQDEKLFF	TGTGCCATCAGTCGAGGGCAGGACGAAAAACTGTTTTTT
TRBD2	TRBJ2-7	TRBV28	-	CASSFPRGGYYEQYF	TGTGCCAGCAGTTTCCCACGGGGGGGGTACTACGAGCAGTACTTC
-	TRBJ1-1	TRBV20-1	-	CSARDQGRTEAFF	TGCAGTGCTAGAGACCAAGGAAGGACTGAAGCTTTCTTT
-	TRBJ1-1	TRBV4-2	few	CASSQAVGGGTEAFF	TGTGCCAGCAGCCAAGCCGTAGGGGGTGGCACTGAAGCTTTCTTT
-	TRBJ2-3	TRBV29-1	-	CSVEGVSSTDTQYF	TGCAGCGTTGAGGGGGTATCTAGCACAGATACGCAGTATTTT
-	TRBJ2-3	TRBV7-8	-	CASRGVENTDTQYF	TGTGCCAGCCGGGGAGTGGAAAACACAGATACGCAGTATTTT
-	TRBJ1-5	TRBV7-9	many	CASSLVNQPQHF	TGTGCCAGCAGCTTAGTAAATCAGCCCCAGCATTTT
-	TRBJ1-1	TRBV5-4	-	CASSLDPGAMNTEAFF	TGTGCCAGCAGCTTGGATCCGGGTGCCATGAACACTGAAGCTTTCTTT
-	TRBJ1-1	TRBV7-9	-	CASSSSTEAFF	TGTGCCAGCAGCTCCAGCACTGAAGCTTTCTTT
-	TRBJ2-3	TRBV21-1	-	CASSSRGQGGTDTQYF	TGTGCCAGCAGCTCCAGGGGACAGGGAGGCACAGATACGCAGTATTTT
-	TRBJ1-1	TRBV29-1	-	CSVEGERSEAFF	TGCAGCGTTGAGGGGGAAAGAAGTGAAGCTTTCTTT
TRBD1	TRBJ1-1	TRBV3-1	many	CASSRQGNTEAFF	TGTGCCAGCAGCCGACAGGGAAACACTGAAGCTTTCTTT
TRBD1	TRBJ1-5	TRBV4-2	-	CASSPDRGYQPQHF	TGTGCCAGCAGCCCCGACAGGGGTTATCAGCCCCAGCATTTT
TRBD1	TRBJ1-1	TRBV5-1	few	CASSSGTGQGTTEAFF	TGCGCCAGCAGCTCGGGGACGGGACAGGGGACCACTGAAGCTTTCTTT
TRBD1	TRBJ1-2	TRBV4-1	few	CASSFRDRGSYGYTF	TGCGCCAGCAGCTTCCGGGACAGGGGTTCGTATGGCTACACCTTC
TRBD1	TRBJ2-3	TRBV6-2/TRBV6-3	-	CASSYPRDRDTDTQYF	TGTGCCAGCAGTTACCCGAGGGACAGGGACACAGATACGCAGTATTTT
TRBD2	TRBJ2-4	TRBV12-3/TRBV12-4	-	CASSFDTSGGALGKNIQYF	TGTGCCAGCAGTTTCGATACTAGCGGGGGGGCCCTGGGCAAAAACATTCAGTACTTC
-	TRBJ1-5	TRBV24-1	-	CATSDSPNQPQHF	TGTGCCACCAGTGATTCTCCCAATCAGCCCCAGCATTTT
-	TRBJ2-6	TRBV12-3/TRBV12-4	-	CASSYPISGANVLTF	TGTGCCAGCAGCTACCCGATCTCTGGGGCCAACGTCCTGACTTTC
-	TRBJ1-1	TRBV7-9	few	CASSPSPHTEAFF	TGTGCCAGCAGCCCTTCCCCACACACTGAAGCTTTCTTT
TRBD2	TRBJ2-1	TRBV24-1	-	CATSPGLAGAPRMVNEQFF	TGTGCCACCAGTCCAGGACTAGCGGGGGCGCCAAGGATGGTCAATGAGCAGTTCTTC
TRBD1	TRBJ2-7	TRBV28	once	CASRWTGSHEQYF	TGTGCCAGCAGGTGGACAGGGTCCCACGAGCAGTACTTC
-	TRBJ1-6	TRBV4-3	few	CASSPGTLGSRPLHF	TGCGCCAGCAGTCCCGGGACACTCGGGAGTAGGCCCCTCCACTTT
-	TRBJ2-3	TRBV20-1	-	CSARDGPPGDTQYF	TGCAGTGCTAGAGATGGACCCCCGGGGGATACGCAGTATTTT
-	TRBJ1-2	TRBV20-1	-	CSAGPFNYGYTF	TGCAGTGCCGGCCCATTTAACTATGGCTACACCTTC
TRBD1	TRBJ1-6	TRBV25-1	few	CASSARTGIGASPLHF	TGTGCCAGCAGTGCCCGGACAGGGATCGGGGCTTCACCCCTCCACTTT
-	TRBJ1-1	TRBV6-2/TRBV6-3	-	CASSYPPEAFF	TGTGCCAGCAGTTACCCTCCTGAAGCTTTCTTT
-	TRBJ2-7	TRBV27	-	CASSFHGDSYEQYF	TGTGCCAGCAGTTTCCATGGGGACTCCTACGAGCAGTACTTC
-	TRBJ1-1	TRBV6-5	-	CASKGDMNTEAFF	TGTGCCAGCAAGGGGGACATGAACACTGAAGCTTTCTTT
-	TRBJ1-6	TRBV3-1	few	CASSYVGGSYNSPLHF	TGTGCCAGCAGCTATGTAGGGGGCTCCTATAATTCACCCCTCCACTTT
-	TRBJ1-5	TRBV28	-	CASSPASPGRAHQPQHF	TGTGCCAGCAGTCCTGCATCCCCGGGACGGGCCCATCAGCCCCAGCATTTT
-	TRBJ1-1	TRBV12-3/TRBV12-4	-	CASSLVHPGVTEAFF	TGTGCCAGCAGTTTAGTCCATCCAGGGGTGACTGAAGCTTTCTTT
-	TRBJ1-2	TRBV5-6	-	CASSLGQGSDGYTF	TGTGCCAGCAGCTTGGGTCAGGGATCGGATGGCTACACCTTC
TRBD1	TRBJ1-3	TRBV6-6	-	CASSSPQGASGNTIYF	TGTGCCAGCAGTTCCCCACAGGGGGCCAGTGGAAACACCATATATTTT
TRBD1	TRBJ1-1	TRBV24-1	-	CATSDSGQGAFF	TGTGCCACCAGTGATTCAGGACAGGGGGCTTTCTTT
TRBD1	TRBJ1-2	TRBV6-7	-	CASSPLQGCYGYTF	TGTGCCAGCAGCCCCTTACAGGGGTGCTATGGCTACACCTTC
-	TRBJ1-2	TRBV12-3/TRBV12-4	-	CASSAGWYGYTF	TGTGCCAGCAGCGCCGGGTGGTATGGCTACACCTTC
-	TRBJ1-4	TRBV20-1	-	CSARDGGSSKLFF	TGCAGTGCTAGGGACGGAGGGTCATCGAAACTGTTTTTT
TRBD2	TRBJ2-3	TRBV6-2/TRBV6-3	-	CASSYKGRGGDTQYF	TGTGCCAGCAGTTACAAGGGGCGGGGAGGGGATACGCAGTATTTT